This T cell receptor (beta chain) was retrieved from a study of long-term antiretroviral therapy in people with HIV. Study results and limitations: Clonotypes expanded prior to ART showed repertoire dominance at all sampled time points. Information pertaining to ART adherence, viral resistance or therapeutic modifications was not obtained.

A remark on this clone: Its matching antigen is unknown.

V dropped 4 bases and J dropped 0; count of bases not matched to a gene: 1. The germline CDR1 and CDR2 sequences are MRHNA and SNTAGT. The CDR3 extends over 14 amino acids. Running of the v3.0 immunoSEQ assay took place at survey level. Sequencing was performed with immunoSEQ multiplex PCR; in TCRdb, only in-frame clones are kept and a portion is missing. The table shows 20,000 to 25,000 clones, with approximately 76% occurring only once. This TCR was recovered from a woman aged 40 to 55 with HIV. The input for sequencing was unsorted PBMCs, taken around 1.7 years before starting antiretroviral therapy. The chain combines TRBV6-4 with TRBJ2-3, with TRBD1 identical over 7 bases. CDR3 in amino acids: CASSAQGSTDTQYF. In nucleotides, the CDR3 is TGTGCCAGCAGTGCACAGGGGAGCACAGATACGCAGTATTTT.